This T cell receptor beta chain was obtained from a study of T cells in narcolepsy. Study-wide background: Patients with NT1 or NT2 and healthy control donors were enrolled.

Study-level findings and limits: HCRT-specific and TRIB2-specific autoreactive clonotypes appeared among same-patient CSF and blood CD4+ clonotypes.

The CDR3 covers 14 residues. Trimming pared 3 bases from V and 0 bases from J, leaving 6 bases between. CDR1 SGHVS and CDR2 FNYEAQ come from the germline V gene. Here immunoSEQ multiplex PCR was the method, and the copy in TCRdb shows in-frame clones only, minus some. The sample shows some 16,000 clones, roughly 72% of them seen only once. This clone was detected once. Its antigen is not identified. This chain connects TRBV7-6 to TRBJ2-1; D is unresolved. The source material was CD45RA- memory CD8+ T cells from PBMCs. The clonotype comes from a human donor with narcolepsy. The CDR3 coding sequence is TGTGCCAGCAGCTTTCGCAACTCCTACAATGAGCAGTTCTTC. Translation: CASSFRNSYNEQFF.